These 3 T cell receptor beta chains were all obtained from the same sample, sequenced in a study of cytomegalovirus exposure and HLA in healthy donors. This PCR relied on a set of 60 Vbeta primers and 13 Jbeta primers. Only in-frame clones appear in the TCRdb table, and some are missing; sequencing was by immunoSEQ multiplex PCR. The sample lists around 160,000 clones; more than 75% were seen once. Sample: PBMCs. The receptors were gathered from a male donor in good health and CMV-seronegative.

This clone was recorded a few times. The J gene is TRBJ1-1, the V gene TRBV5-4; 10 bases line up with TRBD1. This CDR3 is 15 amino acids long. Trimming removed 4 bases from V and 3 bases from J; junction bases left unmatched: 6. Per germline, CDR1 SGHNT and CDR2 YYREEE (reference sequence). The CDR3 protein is CASSPRTGGDTEAFF. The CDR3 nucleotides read TGTGCCAGCAGCCCTAGGACAGGGGGAGACACTGAAGCTTTCTTT.

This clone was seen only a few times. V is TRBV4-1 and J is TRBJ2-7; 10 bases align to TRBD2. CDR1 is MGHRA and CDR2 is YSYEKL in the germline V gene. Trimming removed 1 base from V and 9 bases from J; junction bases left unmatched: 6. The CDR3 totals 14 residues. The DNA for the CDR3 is TGCGCCAGCAGCCAAGCCCCGGGACTAGCGTCGCAGTACTTC. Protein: CASSQAPGLASQYF.

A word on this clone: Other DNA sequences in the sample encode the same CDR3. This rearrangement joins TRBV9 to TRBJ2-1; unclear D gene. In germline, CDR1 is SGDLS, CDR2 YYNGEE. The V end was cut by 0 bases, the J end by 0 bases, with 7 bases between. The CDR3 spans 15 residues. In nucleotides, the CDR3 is TGTGCCAGCAGCGTAGGACGGAGCTCCTACAATGAGCAGTTCTTC. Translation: CASSVGRSSYNEQFF.